The 5 T cell receptor beta chains below all came from one sample that was sequenced in a study of regulatory T cells in long-lasting Graves disease. Time point: newly diagnosed GD, antithyroid drugs for less than 3 months. Following extraction of RNA from PBMCs, that RNA was used to make the TCR library. Sequencing libraries for TCR beta were prepared with iRepertoire HTBI primers and Arm-PCR of CDR3 regions. TCRdb redid the calling of the multiplex PCR reads with MiXCR, one entry per CDR3 protein. Of 350,000 to 450,000 distinct CDR3 sequences in the sample, about an eighth are singletons; the top ten hold approximately 19%. The same specimen was also included in a second study, on T cells in Graves' hyperthyroidism and ophthalmopathy.

The material was peripheral blood mononuclear cells (PBMCs), obtained at new diagnosis, from a patient treated with antithyroid drugs. These receptor sequences come from a woman aged 18 to 35 with Graves disease.

Points on this clonotype: Being one base from a much bigger clone, this may be a read error. V gene TRBV7-8 combines with J gene TRBJ2-1; TRBD2 matches 7 bases. In germline, CDR1 is SGHVS, CDR2 FQNEAQ. This CDR3 region has 17 residues. V lost 4 bases to trimming and J lost 6 bases; unmatched junction nucleotides: 15. CDR3 sequence reads: CASSYFSGTTFGNEQFF. The CDR3 DNA sequence: TGTGCCAGCAGCTACTTTTCCGGGACTACATTCGGCAATGAGCAGTTCTTC.

This clonotype was detected a few times. The V gene is TRBV19, the J gene TRBJ1-1; a weak D match, TRBD1 (5 bases). Trimming pared 1 base from V and 5 bases from J, leaving 11 bases between. CDR1 and CDR2 (germline): LNHDA, SQIVND (reference sequence). CDR3 length: 14 amino acids. The CDR3 DNA sequence: TGTGCCAGTAGTATAGGGGCAGGGTGGACTGAAGCTTTCTTT. Protein sequence: CASSIGAGWTEAFF.

Concerning this clonotype: Compared with germline, one end of the junction differs, possibly owing to a read error. The chain joins TRBV12-3 or TRBV12-4 to TRBJ1-2; possible D gene TRBD1, 5 bases. CDR3 length: 13 amino acids. This chain's CDR3 is CVSTLLRADGYTF. The CDR3 coding sequence is TGTGTCAGCACTTTACTCAGGGCGGACGGCTACACCTTC.

At least ten counts were recorded for this clonotype. V and J are TRBV7-2 and TRBJ2-3, with D uncertain. The germline V gene encodes CDR1 SGHTA and CDR2 FQGNSA. Deletions cut 1 base from V and 4 bases from J, with 12 bases between. The CDR3 has 15 residues. This CDR3 reads CASSLDSVAADTQYF. DNA for the CDR3: TGTGCCAGCAGCTTAGACTCAGTAGCCGCAGATACGCAGTATTTT.

This clonotype has a handful of counts. This chain links TRBV7-9 with TRBJ2-1; 9 bases fit TRBD2. This CDR3 is built from 16 residues. Looked up from germline, CDR1 is SEHNR and CDR2 is FQNEAQ (reference sequence). V lost 5 bases to trimming and J lost 4 bases; unmatched junction nucleotides: 9. The CDR3 nucleotides read TGTGCCAGCAGCCCCCTAGGGGCGGGGGGGTACAATGAGCAGTTCTTC. Its protein product is CASSPLGAGGYNEQFF.